This T cell receptor beta chain was recorded in a study of CD8+ T cells in alopecia areata. Looking at the study overall: The study gave tofacitinib for 6 to 18 months, then 6 months off drug. Study-level results: On tofacitinib, scalp clonality and expanded CD8+ clones among top 100 fell significantly.

Noted treatment: oral pan-JAK inhibitor, 5-10 mg twice daily. It was from PBMCs that CD4+ and CD8+ T cells were sorted. The germline gives CDR1 MNHEY, CDR2 SMNVEV (reference sequence). Trimming took off 3 bases at V and 7 bases at J, with 13 bases between the two ends. This CDR3 has 15 residues. Details on this clone: What it binds is unknown.

cDNA serving as the sequencing template came from extracted, reverse transcribed RNA. The data were produced by immunoSEQ multiplex PCR, yet TCRdb's version contains in-frame clones alone and is incomplete. This sample carries about 110,000 clones, 50% to 75% of them seen once, and the ten largest clones take 10% to 15%. This sequence originates from a human donor with alopecia areata. Sequences were derived from CD8+ T cells sorted from blood, sampled at week 24, from a patient treated with tofacitinib. The V call is TRBV27, the J call TRBJ1-6, with D perhaps matching TRBD1 (6 bases). The CDR3 sequence: CASSLVRGWNSPLHF. The CDR3 coding sequence is TGTGCCAGCAGTTTGGTCAGGGGATGGAATTCACCCCTCCACTTT.